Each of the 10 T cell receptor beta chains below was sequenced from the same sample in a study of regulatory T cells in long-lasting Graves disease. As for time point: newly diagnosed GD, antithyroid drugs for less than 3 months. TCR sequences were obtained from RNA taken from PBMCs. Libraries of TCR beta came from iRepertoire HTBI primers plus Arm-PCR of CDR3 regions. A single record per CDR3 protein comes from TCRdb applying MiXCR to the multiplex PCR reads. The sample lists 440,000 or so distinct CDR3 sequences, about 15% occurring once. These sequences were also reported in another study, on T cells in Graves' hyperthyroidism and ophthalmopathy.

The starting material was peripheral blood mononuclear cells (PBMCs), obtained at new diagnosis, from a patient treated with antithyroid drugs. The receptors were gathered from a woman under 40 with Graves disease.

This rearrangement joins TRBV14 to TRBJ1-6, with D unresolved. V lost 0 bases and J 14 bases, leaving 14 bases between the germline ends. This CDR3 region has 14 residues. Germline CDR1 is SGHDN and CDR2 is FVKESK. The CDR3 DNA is TGTGCCAGCAGCCAAGATACTACGAGTAGGGCCCTCCACTTT. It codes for CASSQDTTSRALHF. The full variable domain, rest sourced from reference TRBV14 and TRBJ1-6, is EAGVTQFPSHSVIEKGQTVTLRCDPISGHDNLYWYRRVMGKEIKFLLHFVKESKQDESGMPNNRFLAERTGGTYSTLKVQPAELEDSGVYFCASSQDTTSRALHFGNGTRLTVT.

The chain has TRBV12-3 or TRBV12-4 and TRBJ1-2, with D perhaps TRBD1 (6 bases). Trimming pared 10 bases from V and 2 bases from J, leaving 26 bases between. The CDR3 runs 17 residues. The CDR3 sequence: CAKQFRGGLLLNYGYTF. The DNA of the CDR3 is TGTGCCAAGCAGTTTCGGGGGGGCCTTCTTCTAAACTATGGCTACACCTTC.

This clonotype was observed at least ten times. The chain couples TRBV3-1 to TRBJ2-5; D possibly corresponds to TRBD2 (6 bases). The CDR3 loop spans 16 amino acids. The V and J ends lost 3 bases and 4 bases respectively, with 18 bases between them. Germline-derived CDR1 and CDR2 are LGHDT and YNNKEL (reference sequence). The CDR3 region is CASSHMRAGGLETQYF. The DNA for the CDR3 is TGTGCCAGCAGCCATATGAGGGCAGGAGGGTTAGAGACCCAGTACTTC.

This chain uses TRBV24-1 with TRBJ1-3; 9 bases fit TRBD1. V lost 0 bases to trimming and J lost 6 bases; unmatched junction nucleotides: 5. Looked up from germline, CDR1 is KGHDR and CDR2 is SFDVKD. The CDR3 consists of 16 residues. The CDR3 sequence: CATSDLTGGCVNTIYF. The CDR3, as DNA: TGTGCCACCAGTGATTTGACAGGGGGCTGTGTAAACACCATATATTTT.

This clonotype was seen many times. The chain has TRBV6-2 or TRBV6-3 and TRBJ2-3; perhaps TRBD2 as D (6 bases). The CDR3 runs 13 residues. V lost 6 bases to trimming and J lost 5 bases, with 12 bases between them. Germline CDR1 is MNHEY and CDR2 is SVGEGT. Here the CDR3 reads CASRGTGEDTQYF. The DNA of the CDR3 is TGTGCCAGCAGAGGTACGGGAGAAGATACGCAGTATTTT.

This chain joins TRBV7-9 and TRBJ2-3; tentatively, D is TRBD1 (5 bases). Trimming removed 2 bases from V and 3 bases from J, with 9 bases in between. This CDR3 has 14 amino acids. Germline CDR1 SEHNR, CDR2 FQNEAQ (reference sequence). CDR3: CASSLQGITDTQYF. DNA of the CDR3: TGTGCCAGCAGCTTACAGGGTATAACAGATACGCAGTATTTT.

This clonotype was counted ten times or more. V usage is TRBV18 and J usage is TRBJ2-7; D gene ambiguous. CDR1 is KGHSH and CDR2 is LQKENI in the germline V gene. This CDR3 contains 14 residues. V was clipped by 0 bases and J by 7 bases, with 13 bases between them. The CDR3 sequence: CASSPPTYPREQYF. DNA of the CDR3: TGTGCCAGCTCACCACCGACATACCCTCGAGAGCAGTACTTC.

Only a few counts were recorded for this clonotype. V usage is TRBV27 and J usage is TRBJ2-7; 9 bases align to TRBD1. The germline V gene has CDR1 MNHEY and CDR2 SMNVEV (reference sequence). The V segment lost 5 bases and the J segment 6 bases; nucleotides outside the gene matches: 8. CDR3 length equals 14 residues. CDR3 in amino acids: CASSPYRTGVEQYF. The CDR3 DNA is TGTGCCAGCAGTCCGTACCGGACAGGGGTCGAGCAGTACTTC.

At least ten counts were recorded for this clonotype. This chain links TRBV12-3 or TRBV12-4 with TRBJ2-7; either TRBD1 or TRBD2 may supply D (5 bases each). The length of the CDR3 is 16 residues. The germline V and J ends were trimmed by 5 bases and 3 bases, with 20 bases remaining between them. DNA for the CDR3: TGTGCCAGCAGTCCCCCTCGGGACGATTTAGACTACGAGCAGTACTTC. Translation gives CASSPPRDDLDYEQYF.

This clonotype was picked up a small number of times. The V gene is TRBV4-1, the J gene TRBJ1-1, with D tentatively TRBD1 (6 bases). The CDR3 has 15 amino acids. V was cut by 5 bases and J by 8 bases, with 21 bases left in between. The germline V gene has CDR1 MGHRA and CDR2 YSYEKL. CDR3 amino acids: CASSVPGHELPEAFF. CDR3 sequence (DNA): TGCGCCAGCAGCGTGCCGGGACACGAGCTTCCAGAAGCTTTCTTT.